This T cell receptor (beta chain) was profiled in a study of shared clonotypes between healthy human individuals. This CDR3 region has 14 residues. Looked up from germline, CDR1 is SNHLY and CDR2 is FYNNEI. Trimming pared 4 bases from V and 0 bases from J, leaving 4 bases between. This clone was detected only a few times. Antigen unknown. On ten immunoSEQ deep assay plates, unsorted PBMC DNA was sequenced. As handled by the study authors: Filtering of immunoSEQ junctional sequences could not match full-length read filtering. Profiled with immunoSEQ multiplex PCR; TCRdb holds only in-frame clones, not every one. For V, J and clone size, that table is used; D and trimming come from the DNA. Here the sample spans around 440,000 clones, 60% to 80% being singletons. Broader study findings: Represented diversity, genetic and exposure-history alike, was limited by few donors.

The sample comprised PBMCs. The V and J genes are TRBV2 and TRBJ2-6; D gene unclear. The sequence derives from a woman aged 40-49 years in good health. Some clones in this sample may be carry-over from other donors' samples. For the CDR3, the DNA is TGTGCCAGCAGTGGGGACTCTGGGGCCAACGTCCTGACTTTC. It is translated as CASSGDSGANVLTF. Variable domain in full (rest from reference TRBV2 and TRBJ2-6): EPEVTQTPSHQVTQMGQEVILRCVPISNHLYFYWYRQILGQKVEFLVSFYNNEISEKSEIFDDQFSVERPDGSNFTLKIRSTKLEDSAMYFCASSGDSGANVLTFGAGSRLTVL.